This is a list of T cell receptor beta chains from one sample in a study of T cells in Graves' hyperthyroidism and ophthalmopathy. From the multiplex PCR reads, TCRdb called clonotypes with MiXCR, one entry per CDR3 protein. Of about 700,000 distinct CDR3 sequences listed, roughly 45% are singletons. The sequenced material came from peripheral blood or thyroid tissue (not recorded which). The source of these receptors is an adult man with Graves' disease, either hyperthyroidism or ophthalmopathy (not recorded which). Each CDR3 is given with its conserved first and last residue. Each record gives: D gene, J gene, V gene, CDR3 protein. D genes are given only for firm matches.

NA | TRBJ1-3 | TRBV24-1 | CASSLSGYGNTIYF
NA | TRBJ1-4 | TRBV2 | CASSGLNWEKLFF
TRBD1 | TRBJ1-6 | TRBV15 | CATSRDGTGLGNSPLHF
NA | TRBJ1-6 | TRBV29-1 | CSSVKDNSPLHF
NA | TRBJ1-6 | TRBV15 | CATSRDRQANSPLHF
NA | TRBJ2-5 | TRBV13 | CASSQEGLKETQYF
NA | TRBJ1-4 | TRBV7-9 | CASSPGISNEKLFF
NA | TRBJ1-6 | TRBV7-2 | CASSLGGGSNSPLHF
NA | TRBJ2-5 | TRBV7-8 | CASSLVGQGAQDF
TRBD1 | TRBJ1-2 | TRBV24-1 | CATSTGAGDYGYTF
TRBD1 | TRBJ2-2 | TRBV7-9 | CASSFDRGSGVGELFF
TRBD1 | TRBJ1-2 | TRBV29-1 | CGVEGGTEYYGYTF
TRBD2 | TRBJ2-7 | TRBV9 | CASNPTATSVEQYF
NA | TRBJ2-5 | TRBV20-1 | CSAETGSAGTQYF
NA | TRBJ2-7 | TRBV20-1 | CSALIYEQYF
NA | TRBJ1-6 | TRBV7-9 | CASSLSPRNSPLHF
TRBD1 | TRBJ1-2 | TRBV29-1 | CSVGTQGTNYGYTF
TRBD1 | TRBJ1-1 | TRBV10-3 | CAISEQGGGDEAFF
TRBD1 | TRBJ1-3 | TRBV7-9 | CASSFSLRQGAIGNTIYF
NA | TRBJ1-1 | TRBV6-6 | CASSHSGTEAFF
TRBD2 | TRBJ2-5 | TRBV7-8 | CASSSGLAGEEETQYF
NA | TRBJ1-2 | TRBV7-9 | CASSLAWGYGYTF
NA | TRBJ2-5 | TRBV5-6 | CASSLGGLETQYF
NA | TRBJ1-5 | TRBV11-2 | CASSQSRGGQPQHF
TRBD1 | TRBJ1-4 | TRBV12-3/TRBV12-4 | CASSVTDRGPNEKLFF
TRBD1 | TRBJ1-2 | TRBV2 | CASLDRTGTIGDGYTF
TRBD1 | TRBJ2-2 | TRBV6-6 | CASSGTVPGELFF
NA | TRBJ1-1 | TRBV6-6 | CASSEGVVTEAFF
NA | NA | TRBV2 | CASRDPTSLGQFF
TRBD1 | TRBJ1-6 | TRBV7-4 | CASSVTQGDPSPLHF
NA | TRBJ1-2 | TRBV25-1 | CASRDGLLSYTF
NA | TRBJ1-2 | TRBV29-1 | CSGNPAGYTF
TRBD1 | TRBJ2-7 | TRBV10-3 | CAISESTGDSYEQYF
TRBD1 | TRBJ2-7 | TRBV7-9 | CASGTGLYEQYF
NA | TRBJ1-2 | TRBV20-1 | CSARGLRLYGYTF
TRBD1 | TRBJ1-5 | TRBV10-2 | CASTGQGIFQPQHF
NA | TRBJ1-1 | TRBV10-3 | CAIREGRPGTEAFF
TRBD1 | TRBJ1-5 | TRBV7-2 | CASSPSGTGNQPQHF
TRBD1 | TRBJ2-2 | TRBV20-1 | CSARTGSNTGELFF
NA | TRBJ1-4 | TRBV29-1 | CSVRTDSGEKLFF
TRBD1 | TRBJ2-6 | TRBV9 | CASSPRQGGVSGANVLTF
NA | TRBJ1-5 | TRBV10-3 | CAISASAGVNQPQHF
NA | TRBJ1-1 | TRBV2 | CASIRDMNTEAFF
NA | TRBJ1-5 | TRBV19 | CASSSKGSGSQHF
NA | TRBJ2-2 | TRBV2 | CASSPGVNTGELFF
TRBD1 | TRBJ2-5 | TRBV29-1 | CSGWTGLKTQYF